Shown below are 11 T cell receptor beta chains from a single sample sequenced in a study of cytomegalovirus exposure and HLA in healthy donors. PCR employed 60 Vbeta and 13 Jbeta primers. TCRdb's copy holds only in-frame clones and misses some; the assay was immunoSEQ multiplex PCR. The data contain roughly 150,000 clones, around 75% of them singletons. The specimen sequenced was PBMCs. The receptors were gathered from a man aged 25-45 years in good health and CMV-seronegative.

The chain carries TRBV5-4 and TRBJ2-7; D might be TRBD2 (5 bases). The V end lost 5 bases, the J end lost 6 bases, and 12 bases lay between the germline ends. Germline lookup yields CDR1 SGHNT and CDR2 YYREEE (reference sequence). The CDR3 has 12 residues. This CDR3 reads CASSSDRGEQYF. The CDR3 DNA reads TGTGCCAGCAGTTCAGATCGGGGCGAGCAGTACTTC.

V usage is TRBV29-1 and J usage is TRBJ2-5; 9 nucleotides match TRBD1. The junction had 6 bases not matched to a gene; V was cut back by 7 bases and J by 0 bases. The CDR3 totals 14 residues. Looked up from germline, CDR1 is SQVTM and CDR2 is ANQGSEA. The CDR3, as DNA: TGCAGCGGATCCGGGACAGGGTACCAAGAGACCCAGTACTTC. Encoded protein: CSGSGTGYQETQYF.

The chain recombines TRBV5-1 with TRBJ1-5; D may be TRBD1 (6 bases). CDR1 and CDR2 from the germline V gene are SGHRS and YFSETQ. This CDR3 is built from 17 residues. V was trimmed by 3 bases and J by 0 bases, leaving 16 bases between them. The DNA of the CDR3 is TGCGCCAGCAGCTCTCAAACAGGGAATTATAGCAATCAGCCCCAGCATTTT. This gives the protein CASSSQTGNYSNQPQHF.

This clone showed up just a few times. This chain uses TRBV13 with TRBJ1-1; perhaps TRBD1 as D (6 bases). From germline, CDR1 is PRHDT and CDR2 FYEKMQ (reference sequence). The CDR3 loop spans 13 amino acids. V gave up 4 bases and J gave up 1 base, with 7 bases separating them. In DNA form, the CDR3 reads TGTGCCAGCAGCTGGGACACGAACACTGAAGCTTTCTTT. Protein: CASSWDTNTEAFF.

The CDR3 nucleotides are TGTGCCACCTCACCTGGACAAGGTGCCTACGAGCAGTACTTC. It specifies CATSPGQGAYEQYF. V usage is TRBV27 and J usage is TRBJ2-5, with a possible D match to TRBD1 (5 bases). Matching the DNA end better, TRBJ2-7 makes the J call doubtful. CDR3 size: 14 residues. Germline assignment: CDR1 MNHEY and CDR2 SMNVEV (reference sequence).

This clone was seen more than once but under ten times. The V gene is TRBV6-1, the J gene TRBJ1-4, with D possibly matching TRBD1 (6 bases). This CDR3 contains 15 residues. V lost 0 bases, J lost 5 bases, and 10 bases lay in between. CDR1 MNHNS and CDR2 SASEGT come from the germline V gene. The CDR3 region has the DNA TGTGCCAGCAGTGAAGCGGACAGCCAAAATGAAAAACTGTTTTTT. It encodes CASSEADSQNEKLFF.

This clone is a singleton in its sample. V usage is TRBV5-8 and J usage is TRBJ2-7; unclear D gene. The CDR3 runs 13 residues. From germline, CDR1 is SGHTS and CDR2 YDEGEE. V shed 4 bases and J shed 3 bases, with 11 bases lying between them. The CDR3: CASSRTSGYEQYF. In nucleotides, the CDR3 is TGTGCCAGCAGCCGCACGTCGGGCTACGAGCAGTACTTC.

V is TRBV5-1 and J is TRBJ1-2; D uncertain. The V end was cut by 0 bases, the J end by 5 bases, with 5 bases between. The germline V gene has CDR1 SGHRS and CDR2 YFSETQ. The CDR3 is 12 amino acids. CDR3 region: CASSLDSYGYTF. For the CDR3, the DNA is TGCGCCAGCAGCTTGGACAGTTATGGCTACACCTTC.

A few counts support this clone. The V gene is TRBV5-1, the J gene TRBJ2-1, with D hard to call. The length of the CDR3 is 13 residues. V lost 4 bases, J lost 8 bases, and 13 bases lay in between. Germline V gene data show CDR1 as SGHRS and CDR2 as YFSETQ. The CDR3 is CASSTLAPDEQFF. As DNA, the CDR3 is TGCGCCAGCAGCACCTTAGCACCCGATGAGCAGTTCTTC.

This chain joins TRBV7-2 and TRBJ1-2, with D uncertain. V lost 0 bases and J 2 bases, leaving 4 bases between the germline ends. CDR3 length equals 13 residues. Germline CDR1 is SGHTA and CDR2 is FQGNSA. The CDR3 region is CASSLARNYGYTF. In nucleotides, the CDR3 is TGTGCCAGCAGCTTAGCCAGAAACTATGGCTACACCTTC.

The rearrangement links TRBV2 to TRBJ1-1; D not resolved. The CDR3 has 15 amino acids. With 6 bases removed from V and 0 bases from J, the gap between germline ends came to 14 bases. Germline assignment: CDR1 SNHLY and CDR2 FYNNEI. CDR3 residues: CASRSPRSMNTEAFF. For the CDR3, the DNA is TGTGCCAGCAGATCACCTCGGTCCATGAACACTGAAGCTTTCTTT.